This T cell receptor (beta chain) is from a study of shared clonotypes between healthy human individuals. CD45RA+ naive and CD45RA-negative memory subsets were separated from CD4+ cells. Measured with immunoSEQ multiplex PCR; TCRdb has only the in-frame clones, and not every one. The repertoire has about 1.5 million clones, approximately 98% of them found once; the top ten carry about 0.45%. The germline V and J ends were trimmed by 0 bases and 0 bases, with 19 bases remaining between them. CDR1 SGHRS and CDR2 YFSETQ come from the germline V gene. The CDR3 covers 19 residues. Input material: naive CD4+ T cells sorted from blood. Subset in this sample: CD45RA+ positively selected. The gene calls are TRBV5-1 and TRBJ2-4; D ambiguous. The clonotype was recovered from a man younger than 45 in good health. CDR3 sequence reads: CASSLDRYRTVSAKNIQYF. Here the CDR3 DNA reads TGCGCCAGCAGCTTGGACCGATATCGGACCGTCTCAGCCAAAAACATTCAGTACTTC.